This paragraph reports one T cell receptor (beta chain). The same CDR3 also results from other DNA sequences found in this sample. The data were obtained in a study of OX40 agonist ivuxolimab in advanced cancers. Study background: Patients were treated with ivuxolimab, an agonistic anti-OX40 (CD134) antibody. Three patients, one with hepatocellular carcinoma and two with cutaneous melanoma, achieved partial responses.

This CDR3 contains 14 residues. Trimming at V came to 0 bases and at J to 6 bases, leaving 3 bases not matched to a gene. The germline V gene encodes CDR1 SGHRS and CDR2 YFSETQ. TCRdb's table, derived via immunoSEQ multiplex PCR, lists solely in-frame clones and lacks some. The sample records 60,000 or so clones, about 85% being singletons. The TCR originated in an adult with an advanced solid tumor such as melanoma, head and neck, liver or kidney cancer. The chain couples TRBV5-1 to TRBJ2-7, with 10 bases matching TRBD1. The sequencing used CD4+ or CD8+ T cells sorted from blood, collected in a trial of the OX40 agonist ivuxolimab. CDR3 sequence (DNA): TGCGCCAGCAGCTTGGAAGGACAGGGGGTCGAGCAGTACTTC. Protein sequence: CASSLEGQGVEQYF.